This TCR beta chain was recorded in a study of vaccination and CD4 T cells after COVID-19. CDR3 length: 14 residues. V lost 2 bases and J lost 6; bases outside the gene matches: 5. Germline-derived CDR1 and CDR2 are MDHEN and SYDVKM. Time point in this sample: late sampling 161 to 241 days after vaccination in a few convalescent patients. Treatment defined: roughly 10-day PBMC culture with coronavirus spike peptide pools or control peptides (ViraFEST assay). Once obtained from cultured CD4+ T cells, the DNA was sequenced using the Oncomine TCR Beta short-read assay. Each CDR3 protein is one row after TCRdb ran MiXCR on the PCR reads. The sample consists of fewer than 25,000 distinct CDR3 sequences, approximately 38% of them appearing once. In the case of this clonotype: Its cognate antigen is unknown.

The TCR was taken from a human donor who had recovered from COVID-19. This chain uses TRBV28 with TRBJ1-1, with 8 bases that match TRBD1. The source was CD4+ T cells from blood, cultured in vitro, collected about 7 months after SARS-CoV-2 vaccination. The CDR3 DNA reads TGTGCCAGCAGTTTAGGGACAGGTTTGTCTGAAGCTTTCTTT. This sequence encodes CASSLGTGLSEAFF.